A single sample is the source of the 19 T cell receptor beta chains below, sequenced in a study of blood T cell repertoires in COVID-19. TCRdb's table, derived via immunoSEQ multiplex PCR, lists solely in-frame clones and lacks some. This table holds 150,000 to 200,000 clones, over 75% found once. The sample comprised peripheral blood. These receptors were taken from a man between 50 and 59 years old who had recovered from COVID-19.

The CDR3 sequence is CASSLGLAGGIDTQYF. As DNA, the CDR3 is TGTGCCAGCAGCTTGGGACTAGCGGGTGGGATAGATACGCAGTATTTT. This sequence joins TRBV7-3 and TRBJ2-3, with TRBD2 matching 12 bases. The V gene's germline CDR1 is SGHTA and CDR2 FQGTGA. V dropped 3 bases and J dropped 5; count of bases not matched to a gene: 6. The CDR3 spans 16 residues.

This rearrangement joins TRBV5-4 to TRBJ1-6; D is undetermined. Germline loops: CDR1 SGHNT, CDR2 YYREEE (reference sequence). V lost 0 bases to trimming and J lost 8 bases, with 9 bases between them. The CDR3 loop spans 14 amino acids. The CDR3 region is CASSLAGRDSPLHF. CDR3 nucleotide sequence: TGTGCCAGCAGCTTGGCGGGGAGAGATTCACCCCTCCACTTT.

V usage is TRBV7-2 and J usage is TRBJ2-3, with TRBD2 as a possible D gene (6 bases). The V end was cut by 1 base, the J end by 1 base, with 9 bases between. CDR1 SGHTA and CDR2 FQGNSA come from the germline V gene. This CDR3 is built from 15 residues. CDR3 bases: TGTGCCAGCAGCTTAGGGGACTTCGGCACAGATACGCAGTATTTT. Protein: CASSLGDFGTDTQYF.

The rearrangement links TRBV7-7 to TRBJ2-1; D is perhaps TRBD1 (6 bases). The CDR3 sequence is 13 residues long. The V gene lost 1 base and the J gene lost 10 bases, with 11 bases spanning the gap. Germline values: CDR1 SSHAT, CDR2 FNYEAQ (reference sequence). The CDR3 reads CASSLVGQGEQFF. In DNA, the CDR3 is TGTGCCAGCAGCTTAGTAGGTCAGGGGGAGCAGTTCTTC.

The V gene is TRBV7-2, the J gene TRBJ2-7; 10 bases agree with TRBD1. CDR3 length: 14 amino acids. The germline V gene encodes CDR1 SGHTA and CDR2 FQGNSA. The V segment lost 5 bases and the J segment 5 bases; nucleotides outside the gene matches: 6. The CDR3 coding sequence is TGTGCCAGCAGCCTATGGACAGGGGGGGACGAGCAGTACTTC. Translation gives CASSLWTGGDEQYF. Complete variable domain (other parts from reference TRBV7-2 and TRBJ2-7): GAGVSQSPSNKVTEKGKDVELRCDPISGHTALYWYRQSLGQGLEFLIYFQGNSAPDKSGLPSDRFSAERTGGSVSTLTIQRTQQEDSAVYLCASSLWTGGDEQYFGPGTRLTVT.

The CDR3 here is CASSPQGAVWETQYF. The CDR3 bases are TGTGCCAGCTCACCACAGGGAGCTGTGTGGGAGACCCAGTACTTC. This chain links TRBV18 with TRBJ2-5, with TRBD2 as a possible D gene (5 bases). The CDR3 consists of 15 residues. V lost 1 base and J lost 5, with 14 bases in between. Germline-derived CDR1 and CDR2 are KGHSH and LQKENI. Full variable domain (missing parts from reference TRBV18 and TRBJ2-5): NAGVMQNPRHLVRRRGQEARLRCSPMKGHSHVYWYRQLPEEGLKFMVYLQKENIIDESGMPKERFSAEFPKEGPSILRIQQVVRGDSAAYFCASSPQGAVWETQYFGPGTRLLVL.

V gene TRBV18 combines with J gene TRBJ2-5; TRBD1 matches at 9 bases. J gave up 5 bases and V 5 bases, and 12 bases lay outside the gene matches. CDR1 and CDR2 from the germline V gene are KGHSH and LQKENI. The CDR3 contains 16 residues. The chain's CDR3 is CASSNSGTGLPETQYF. In DNA form, the CDR3 reads TGTGCCAGCTCAAACTCCGGGACAGGGCTTCCCGAGACCCAGTACTTC.

The gene calls are TRBV6-1 and TRBJ2-7; 9 bases fit TRBD1. Per the germline V gene, CDR1 is MNHNS and CDR2 is SASEGT. The CDR3 runs to 17 residues. The junction had 16 bases not matched to a gene; V was cut back by 4 bases and J by 6 bases. The DNA for the CDR3 is TGTGCCAGCAGTGGGGCGGTCGTGGACAGGGGATTGTTCGAGCAGTACTTC. It is translated as CASSGAVVDRGLFEQYF.

This chain links TRBV7-8 with TRBJ1-5, with TRBD1 as a possible D gene (5 bases). V lost 2 bases to trimming and J lost 0 bases, with 8 bases between them. Germline V gives CDR1 SGHVS, CDR2 FQNEAQ. The CDR3 runs to 15 residues. The CDR3 nucleotides read TGTGCCAGCAGCTTAAACAGGCGTAGCAATCAGCCCCAGCATTTT. This translates into CASSLNRRSNQPQHF. Supplemented by reference TRBV7-8 and TRBJ1-5, the full variable domain reads GAGVSQSPRYKVAKRGQDVALRCDPISGHVSLFWYQQALGQGPEFLTYFQNEAQLDKSGLPSDRFFAERPEGSVSTLKIQRTQQEDSAVYLCASSLNRRSNQPQHFGDGTRLSIL.

The chain joins TRBV4-1 to TRBJ2-3; 10 bases match TRBD1. The ends lost 4 bases at V and 4 bases at J; junction bases unmatched: 5. This CDR3 is built from 15 residues. Germline CDR1 reads MGHRA; CDR2 reads YSYEKL. The CDR3 protein is CASSLTGGSADTQYF. In DNA form, the CDR3 reads TGCGCCAGCAGCCTGACAGGGGGCAGCGCAGATACGCAGTATTTT.

The V gene is TRBV7-2, the J gene TRBJ2-3, with no clear D. The CDR3 sequence is 16 residues long. Germline V gene data show CDR1 as SGHTA and CDR2 as FQGNSA. The V end was cut by 5 bases, the J end by 3 bases, with 18 bases between. The CDR3 DNA sequence: TGTGCCAGCAGCCCGCCCCCGGCAGGCAAAACAGATACGCAGTATTTT. Translating it yields CASSPPPAGKTDTQYF.

The J gene is TRBJ2-1, the V gene TRBV19; no definite D call. This CDR3 spans 12 amino acids. The germline CDR1 and CDR2 sequences are LNHDA and SQIVND (reference sequence). V was cut by 4 bases and J by 3 bases, with 4 bases left in between. The CDR3 loop reads CASSTRYNEQFF. The CDR3 nucleotides are TGTGCCAGTAGTACTCGCTACAATGAGCAGTTCTTC.

This chain uses TRBV5-4 with TRBJ2-3; D possibly corresponds to TRBD1 (5 bases). Germline CDR1 and CDR2: SGHNT and YYREEE (reference sequence). V was pared by 1 base and J by 1 base, with 10 bases between. The CDR3 runs 15 residues. The CDR3, as DNA: TGTGCCAGCAGCTTGCGTAAAGGGGGCACAGATACGCAGTATTTT. Its translation is CASSLRKGGTDTQYF.

DNA of the CDR3: TGTGCCTCGCCTGCCGGGACTAGGTGTCTTAGCTCCTACAATGAGCAGTTCTTC. It specifies CASPAGTRCLSSYNEQFF. The chain couples TRBV24-1 to TRBJ2-1, with TRBD2 matching 8 bases. V was pared by 12 bases and J by 0 bases, with 18 bases of the junction left unmatched. Germline V lookup: CDR1 KGHDR, CDR2 SFDVKD. This CDR3 comprises 18 residues.

The chain couples TRBV5-1 to TRBJ2-1; D unresolved. Germline CDR1 is SGHRS and CDR2 is YFSETQ. The germline V and J ends were trimmed by 0 bases and 2 bases, with 12 bases remaining between them. The CDR3 is 16 amino acids. The CDR3, as DNA: TGCGCCAGCAGCTTGGCCGAGCGCCAGACCTACAATGAGCAGTTCTTC. Translation: CASSLAERQTYNEQFF.

The V and J genes are TRBV3-1 (or the pseudogene TRBV3-2) and TRBJ1-6, with D perhaps TRBD1 (5 bases). CDR1 LGHDT and CDR2 YNNKEL come from the germline V gene (reference sequence). The CDR3 totals 14 residues. V lost 4 bases, J lost 6 bases, and 10 bases lay in between. The CDR3: CASSRPDINSPLHF. In DNA form, the CDR3 reads TGTGCCAGCAGCCGACCGGACATTAATTCACCCCTCCACTTT.

The V call is TRBV14, the J call TRBJ1-6; D unclear. Germline V gene sequence: CDR1 SGHDN, CDR2 FVKESK. The CDR3 consists of 15 residues. The V end lost 5 bases, the J end lost 0 bases, and 8 bases lay between the germline ends. The CDR3 sequence: CASSSLSSYNSPLHF. Written as DNA, the CDR3 is TGTGCCAGCAGCTCCCTGAGCTCCTATAATTCACCCCTCCACTTT.

In its sample, this clone was seen once. The chain employs TRBV30 and TRBJ2-2; no clear D. This CDR3 contains 13 residues. Trimming cost V 4 bases and J 3 bases, with 9 bases left between them. The germline CDR1 and CDR2 sequences are GTSNPN and SVGIG (reference sequence). CDR3 sequence reads: CAWTIGHTGELFF. CDR3 sequence (DNA): TGTGCCTGGACCATTGGGCACACCGGGGAGCTGTTTTTT.

The V call is TRBV7-2, the J call TRBJ1-5; TRBD1 matches 10 bases. The V segment lost 1 base and the J segment 6 bases; nucleotides outside the gene matches: 6. Germline-derived CDR1 and CDR2 are SGHTA and FQGNSA. CDR3 length equals 16 residues. CDR3 region: CASSLGTGGGVQPQHF. Written as DNA, the CDR3 is TGTGCCAGCAGCTTAGGGACAGGGGGTGGTGTTCAGCCCCAGCATTTT. Variable domain in full (rest from reference TRBV7-2 and TRBJ1-5): GAGVSQSPSNKVTEKGKDVELRCDPISGHTALYWYRQSLGQGLEFLIYFQGNSAPDKSGLPSDRFSAERTGGSVSTLTIQRTQQEDSAVYLCASSLGTGGGVQPQHFGDGTRLSIL.